A single TCR beta chain is shown here with its context. The data are from a study of blood T cell repertoires in COVID-19. Turning to the study itself: The origin of the acute and convalescent COVID-19 samples was the United States, Italy and Spain.

Original handling: Reference gene primer amplification yielded estimated nucleated cell counts. TCRdb's copy holds only in-frame clones and misses some; the assay was immunoSEQ multiplex PCR. The DNA gave D and trimming, while V, J and clone size come from that table. The table includes over 150,000 clones, roughly 80% detected once. Germline V gives CDR1 MDHEN, CDR2 SYDVKM. The CDR3 loop spans 16 amino acids. V lost 5 bases, J lost 5 bases, and 14 bases stayed unmatched. Seattle patients were enrolled during active infection and followed longitudinally. V is TRBV28 and J is TRBJ1-2; 7 positions match TRBD1. The clonotype originates from a woman of 80 years or more with COVID-19, enrolled during active disease. The material sequenced was peripheral blood. DNA for the CDR3: TGTGCCAGCAGTCCGCACCCGGACAGGACCTGGTATGGCTACACCTTC. Translation: CASSPHPDRTWYGYTF.